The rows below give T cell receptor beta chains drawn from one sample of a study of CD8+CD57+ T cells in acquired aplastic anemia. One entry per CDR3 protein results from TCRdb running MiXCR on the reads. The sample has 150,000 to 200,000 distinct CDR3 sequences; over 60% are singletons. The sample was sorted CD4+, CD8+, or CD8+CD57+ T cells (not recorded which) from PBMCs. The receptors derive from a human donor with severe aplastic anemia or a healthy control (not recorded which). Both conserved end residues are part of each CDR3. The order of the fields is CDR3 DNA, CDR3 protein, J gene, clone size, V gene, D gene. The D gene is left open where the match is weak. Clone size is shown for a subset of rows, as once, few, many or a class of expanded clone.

CDR3nt: TGTGCCACCAGCGTATACAGGGGGCATAGCGGGGAGCTGTTTTTT; CDR3aa: CATSVYRGHSGELFF; j_gene: TRBJ2-2; abundance: -; v_gene: TRBV15; d_gene: TRBD1
CDR3nt: TGTGCCAGCAGTCGTGGGCCGTGGGCTTTCTTT; CDR3aa: CASSRGPWAFF; j_gene: TRBJ1-1; abundance: -; v_gene: TRBV12-3/TRBV12-4; d_gene: -
CDR3nt: TGCAGCGTTGAAGACAGGGGGGATGCCTACGAGCAGTACTTC; CDR3aa: CSVEDRGDAYEQYF; j_gene: TRBJ2-7; abundance: -; v_gene: TRBV29-1; d_gene: -
CDR3nt: TGTGCCAGCAGCTTGCGGGGATCCATGAACACTGAAGCTTTCTTT; CDR3aa: CASSLRGSMNTEAFF; j_gene: TRBJ1-1; abundance: -; v_gene: TRBV5-4; d_gene: -
CDR3nt: TGTGCCACCAGTGATTCCGGACAGGGAGACTATGGCTACACCTTC; CDR3aa: CATSDSGQGDYGYTF; j_gene: TRBJ1-2; abundance: -; v_gene: TRBV24-1; d_gene: TRBD1
CDR3nt: TGTGCCAGCAGCTTAGTCGACGGCGGGGAGCTGTTTTTT; CDR3aa: CASSLVDGGELFF; j_gene: TRBJ2-2; abundance: few; v_gene: TRBV7-2; d_gene: -
CDR3nt: TGTGCCAGCAGCTTGTATGGGGAAGCCTACGAGCAGTACTTC; CDR3aa: CASSLYGEAYEQYF; j_gene: TRBJ2-7; abundance: -; v_gene: TRBV12-3/TRBV12-4; d_gene: -
CDR3nt: TGTGCCAGCAGCCGGGGGGTAGAGACCCAGTACTTC; CDR3aa: CASSRGVETQYF; j_gene: TRBJ2-5; abundance: -; v_gene: TRBV14; d_gene: -
CDR3nt: TGTGCCAGCAGGGGGACAGGGGGGCGGAACACCGGGGAGCTGTTTTTT; CDR3aa: CASRGTGGRNTGELFF; j_gene: TRBJ2-2; abundance: -; v_gene: TRBV2; d_gene: TRBD1
CDR3nt: TGTGCCAGCAGAAGAGGGACAGGGTCCTACGAGCAGTACTTC; CDR3aa: CASRRGTGSYEQYF; j_gene: TRBJ2-7; abundance: -; v_gene: TRBV2; d_gene: TRBD1
CDR3nt: TGTGCCAGTAGTGGAAGGGACCACTCCTACGAGCAGTACTTC; CDR3aa: CASSGRDHSYEQYF; j_gene: TRBJ2-7; abundance: -; v_gene: TRBV19; d_gene: -
CDR3nt: TGTGCCACCAGCAGAGAACGGGCGGGGGGAACCTACGAGCAGTACTTC; CDR3aa: CATSRERAGGTYEQYF; j_gene: TRBJ2-7; abundance: -; v_gene: TRBV15; d_gene: TRBD2
CDR3nt: TGTGCCACCAGCAGAGGGACTAGCGGGGGGGCAGATACGCAGTATTTT; CDR3aa: CATSRGTSGGADTQYF; j_gene: TRBJ2-3; abundance: few; v_gene: TRBV15; d_gene: TRBD2
CDR3nt: TGTGCCAGCAGTTTTGAGTCGGCACCTCTCTACGAGCAGTACTTC; CDR3aa: CASSFESAPLYEQYF; j_gene: TRBJ2-7; abundance: -; v_gene: TRBV28; d_gene: -
CDR3nt: TGCAGTGCTAGAGGGACAGGGTTAGATGGCTACACCTTC; CDR3aa: CSARGTGLDGYTF; j_gene: TRBJ1-2; abundance: -; v_gene: TRBV20-1; d_gene: TRBD1
CDR3nt: TGTGCCAGCAGTCCCAATCCAACAAGAAGGCAGTATTTT; CDR3aa: CASSPNPTRRQYF; j_gene: TRBJ2-3; abundance: -; v_gene: TRBV2; d_gene: -
CDR3nt: TGTGCCAGCAGCCCTCAGACTATTCTAAGGGCTGAAGCTTTCTTT; CDR3aa: CASSPQTILRAEAFF; j_gene: TRBJ1-1; abundance: -; v_gene: TRBV7-9; d_gene: -
CDR3nt: TGCGCCAGCAGCCAGATCGGTGGGGATGAGCAGTTCTTC; CDR3aa: CASSQIGGDEQFF; j_gene: TRBJ2-1; abundance: many; v_gene: TRBV4-3; d_gene: -
CDR3nt: TGTGCCAGCAGCTCGTACCAAGAGACCCAGTACTTC; CDR3aa: CASSSYQETQYF; j_gene: TRBJ2-5; abundance: few; v_gene: TRBV5-8; d_gene: -
CDR3nt: TGCAGTGCTAGAGATGCAGGCTCACCCCTCCACTTT; CDR3aa: CSARDAGSPLHF; j_gene: TRBJ1-6; abundance: few; v_gene: TRBV20-1; d_gene: -
CDR3nt: TGTGCCAGCACCTCTCGGGGCACCGGGGAGCTGTTTTTT; CDR3aa: CASTSRGTGELFF; j_gene: TRBJ2-2; abundance: once; v_gene: TRBV19; d_gene: -
CDR3nt: TGTGCCAGCAGCGCGGGGGACTCGCTGGGCACTGAAGCTTTCTTT; CDR3aa: CASSAGDSLGTEAFF; j_gene: TRBJ1-1; abundance: many; v_gene: TRBV9; d_gene: -